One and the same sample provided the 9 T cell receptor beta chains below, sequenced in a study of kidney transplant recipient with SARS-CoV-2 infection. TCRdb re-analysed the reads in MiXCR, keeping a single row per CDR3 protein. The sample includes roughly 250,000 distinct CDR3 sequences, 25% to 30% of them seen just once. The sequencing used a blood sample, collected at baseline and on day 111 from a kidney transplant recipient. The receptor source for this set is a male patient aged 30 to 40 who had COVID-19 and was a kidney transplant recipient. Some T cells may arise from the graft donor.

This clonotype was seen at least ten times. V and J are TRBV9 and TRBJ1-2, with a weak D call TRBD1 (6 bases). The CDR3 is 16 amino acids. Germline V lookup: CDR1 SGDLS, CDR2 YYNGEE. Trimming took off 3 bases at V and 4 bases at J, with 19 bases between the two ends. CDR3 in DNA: TGTGCCAGCAGCGCCCGGGACAAGAACGCCGTCTATGGCTACACCTTC. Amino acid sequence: CASSARDKNAVYGYTF.

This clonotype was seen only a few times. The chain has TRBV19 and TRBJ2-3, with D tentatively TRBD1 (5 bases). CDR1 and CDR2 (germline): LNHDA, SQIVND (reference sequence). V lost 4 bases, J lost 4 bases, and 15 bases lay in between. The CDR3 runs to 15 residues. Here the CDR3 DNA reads TGTGCCAGTAGTAAAATGCAGGGTAGGGCAGATACGCAGTATTTT. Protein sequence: CASSKMQGRADTQYF.

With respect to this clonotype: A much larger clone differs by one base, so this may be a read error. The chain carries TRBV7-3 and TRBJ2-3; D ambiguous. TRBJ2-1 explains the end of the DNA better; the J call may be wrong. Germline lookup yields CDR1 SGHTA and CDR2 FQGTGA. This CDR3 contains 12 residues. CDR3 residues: CAGSFVGYEQFF. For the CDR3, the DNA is TGTGCCGGCAGCTTTGTTGGGTACGAGCAGTTCTTC.

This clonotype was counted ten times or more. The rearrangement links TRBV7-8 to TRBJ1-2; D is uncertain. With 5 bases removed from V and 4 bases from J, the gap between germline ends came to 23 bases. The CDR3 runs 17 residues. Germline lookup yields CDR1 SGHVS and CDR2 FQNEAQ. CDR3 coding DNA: TGTGCCAGCAGCGGACGTGGGTTTACCCGAAAGACCTATGGCTACACCTTC. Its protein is CASSGRGFTRKTYGYTF.

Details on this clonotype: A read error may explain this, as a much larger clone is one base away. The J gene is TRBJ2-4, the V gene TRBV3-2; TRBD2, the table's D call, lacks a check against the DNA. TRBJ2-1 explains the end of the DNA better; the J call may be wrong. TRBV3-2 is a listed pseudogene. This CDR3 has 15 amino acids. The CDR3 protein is CASSQGEVATNEQFF. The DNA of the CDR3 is TGTGCCAGCAGCCAAGGTGAGGTAGCGACGAATGAGCAGTTCTTC.

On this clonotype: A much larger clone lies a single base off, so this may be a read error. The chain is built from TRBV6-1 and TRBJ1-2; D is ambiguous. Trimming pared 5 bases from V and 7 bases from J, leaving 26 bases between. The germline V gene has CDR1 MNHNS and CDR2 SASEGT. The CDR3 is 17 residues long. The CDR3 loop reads CASSSNEECRKTCGYTF. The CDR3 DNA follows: TGTGCCAGCAGTAGCAATGAGGAATGTAGAAAGACCTGTGGCTACACCTTC.

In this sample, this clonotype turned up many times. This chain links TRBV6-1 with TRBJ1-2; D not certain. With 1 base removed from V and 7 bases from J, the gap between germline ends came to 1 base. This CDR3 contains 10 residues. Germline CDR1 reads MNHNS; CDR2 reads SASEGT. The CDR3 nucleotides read TGTGCCAGCAGTGAAGTTGGCTACACCTTC. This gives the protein CASSEVGYTF.

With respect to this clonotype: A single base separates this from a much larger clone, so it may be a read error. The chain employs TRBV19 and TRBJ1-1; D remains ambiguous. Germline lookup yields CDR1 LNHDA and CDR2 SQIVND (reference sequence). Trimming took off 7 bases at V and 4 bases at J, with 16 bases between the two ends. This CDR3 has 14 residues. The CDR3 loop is CASTLQGMSTEAFF. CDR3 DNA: TGTGCCAGTACCCTACAAGGGATGAGCACTGAAGCTTTCTTT. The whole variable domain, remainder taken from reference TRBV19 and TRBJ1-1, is DGGITQSPKYLFRKEGQNVTLSCEQNLNHDAMYWYRQDPGQGLRLIYYSQIVNDFQKGDIAEGYSVSREKKESFPLTVTSAQKNPTAFYLCASTLQGMSTEAFFGQGTRLTVV.

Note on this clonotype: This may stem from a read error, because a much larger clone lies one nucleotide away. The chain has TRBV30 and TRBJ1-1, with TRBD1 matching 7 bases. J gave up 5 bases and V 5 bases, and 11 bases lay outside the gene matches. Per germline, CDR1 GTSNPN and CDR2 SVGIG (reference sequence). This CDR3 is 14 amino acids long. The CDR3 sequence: CAWALTGSGTEAFF. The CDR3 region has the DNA TGTGCCTGGGCCTTGACAGGGTCGGGGACTGAAGCTTTCTTT.